This T cell receptor beta chain emerged from a study of a mutant IDH1 vaccine in newly diagnosed glioma. In regard to this clone: Antigen specificity is unknown.

The V gene lost 10 bases and the J gene lost 1 base, with 14 bases spanning the gap. The CDR3 is 13 amino acids. Germline values: CDR1 LNHDA, CDR2 SQIVND (reference sequence). Study-wide results and limits: Seemingly, pseudoprogression had no relation to changes in the top peripheral T cell clonotypes.

Described time point: week 5, during vaccination. The investigators gave 300 ug of mutant IDH1 20-mer peptide in each vaccine dose, together with topical imiquimod. Profiling relied on immunoSEQ multiplex PCR, and the TCRdb table lists in-frame clones only, not all of them. The table has 60,000 or so clones, roughly 82% seen once. The specimen was PBMCs, collected from a glioma patient whose treatment included an IDH1 peptide vaccine. This rearrangement joins TRBV19 to TRBJ2-7; a weak D match, TRBD2 (6 bases). The receptor was isolated from a woman in her late teens or twenties with glioma. Some clones in this sample may be carry-over from other donors' samples. The CDR3 here is CATTGETSYEQYF. CDR3 sequence (DNA): TGTGCCACTACGGGGGAAACTTCCTACGAGCAGTACTTC. Full variable domain (outside the CDR3, taken from reference TRBV19 and TRBJ2-7): DGGITQSPKYLFRKEGQNVTLSCEQNLNHDAMYWYRQDPGQGLRLIYYSQIVNDFQKGDIAEGYSVSREKKESFPLTVTSAQKNPTAFYLCATTGETSYEQYFGPGTRLTVT.